The rows below give T cell receptor beta chains drawn from one sample of a study of tumor-infiltrating lymphocytes in oesophageal squamous cell carcinoma. TCRdb used MiXCR to reprocess the PCR reads, holding one entry per CDR3 protein. Of almost 20,000 distinct CDR3 sequences in the sample, approximately 40% were seen once. The sequenced sample was esophageal tumor tissue. All receptors come from a male donor with esophageal squamous cell carcinoma. Both conserved end residues are part of each CDR3. Each record gives: J gene, D gene, clone size, V gene, CDR3 DNA, CDR3 protein. A D gene is named only where the DNA matches it firmly. Expanded clones are given a class, and other clones once, few, many or no size at all.

j_call: TRBJ2-5
d_call: -
clone_size: medium-sized
v_call: TRBV7-3
cdr3_nt: TGTGCCAGCAGCTTAATGTCCGGGTGGGGGACCCAGTACTTC
cdr3_aa: CASSLMSGWGTQYF

j_call: TRBJ2-5
d_call: -
clone_size: -
v_call: TRBV7-8
cdr3_nt: TGTGCCAGCAGCCCAAGGGGCCGAGAGACCCAGTACTTC
cdr3_aa: CASSPRGRETQYF

j_call: TRBJ2-1
d_call: TRBD2
clone_size: -
v_call: TRBV7-2
cdr3_nt: TGTGCCAGCAGCCATCCCCGTTCTAGCGGGAGTGATTCCTACAATGAGCAGTTCTTC
cdr3_aa: CASSHPRSSGSDSYNEQFF

j_call: TRBJ2-3
d_call: -
clone_size: -
v_call: TRBV27
cdr3_nt: TGTGCCAGCAGTTCCTACAGAGATCATAGTGTGTATACGCAGTATTTT
cdr3_aa: CASSSYRDHSVYTQYF

j_call: TRBJ2-7
d_call: TRBD1
clone_size: few
v_call: TRBV18
cdr3_nt: TGTGCCAGCTCACTCACCGACAGGGAAAGGGAGCAGTACTTC
cdr3_aa: CASSLTDREREQYF

j_call: TRBJ2-6
d_call: -
clone_size: -
v_call: TRBV11-3
cdr3_nt: TGTGCCAGCAGCCTGGTACTCTCTGGGGCCAACGTCCTGACTTTC
cdr3_aa: CASSLVLSGANVLTF

j_call: TRBJ1-5
d_call: -
clone_size: -
v_call: TRBV28
cdr3_nt: TGTGCCAGCAGGGGACACGCTAATCAGCCCCAGCATTTT
cdr3_aa: CASRGHANQPQHF

j_call: TRBJ2-3
d_call: TRBD1
clone_size: -
v_call: TRBV7-8
cdr3_nt: TGTGCCAGCAGCGGGCGGGGACAGGGGCCTGGAGATACGCAGTATTTT
cdr3_aa: CASSGRGQGPGDTQYF

j_call: TRBJ2-1
d_call: TRBD2
clone_size: -
v_call: TRBV7-9
cdr3_nt: TGTGCCAGCAGCTCACGCCGGGGGGGCTCCTACAATGAGCAGTTCTTC
cdr3_aa: CASSSRRGGSYNEQFF

j_call: TRBJ2-1
d_call: -
clone_size: -
v_call: TRBV7-9
cdr3_nt: TGTGCCAGCAGCTTAGCTATTGGACAGAAGTTCTTC
cdr3_aa: CASSLAIGQKFF

j_call: TRBJ2-1
d_call: TRBD1
clone_size: many
v_call: TRBV18
cdr3_nt: TGTGCCAGCTCACCAGGGACAGGGGGTTTATCACCCCTCCACTTC
cdr3_aa: CASSPGTGGLSPLHF

j_call: TRBJ2-2
d_call: -
clone_size: -
v_call: TRBV30
cdr3_nt: TGTGCCGTGAGCGGCGGGTCGGGCACCGGGGAGCTGTTTTTT
cdr3_aa: CAVSGGSGTGELFF

j_call: TRBJ2-1
d_call: TRBD1
clone_size: -
v_call: TRBV6-1
cdr3_nt: TGTGCCAGCAGCCTGGGACAGAACTACGAGCAGTTCTTC
cdr3_aa: CASSLGQNYEQFF

j_call: TRBJ2-5
d_call: -
clone_size: once
v_call: TRBV15
cdr3_nt: TGTGCCACCAGCAGCGAGCCGGGAGAGCAAGAGACCCAGTACTTC
cdr3_aa: CATSSEPGEQETQYF

j_call: TRBJ1-1
d_call: -
clone_size: -
v_call: TRBV19
cdr3_nt: TGTGCCAGTAGTACCGACTCTCTCAGGGTAATGAGGGGGAACACTAAAGCTTTCTTT
cdr3_aa: CASSTDSLRVMRGNTKAFF

j_call: TRBJ1-2
d_call: -
clone_size: many
v_call: TRBV28
cdr3_nt: TGTGCCAGCAGTTTAGGGGATGGCTACACCTTC
cdr3_aa: CASSLGDGYTF

j_call: TRBJ2-6
d_call: -
clone_size: -
v_call: TRBV6-5
cdr3_nt: -
cdr3_aa: CASHNRGGERAVLRF

j_call: TRBJ2-7
d_call: TRBD1
clone_size: many
v_call: TRBV11-2
cdr3_nt: TGTGCCAGCAGCTGGGGGACAGGATCCTACGAGCAGTACTTC
cdr3_aa: CASSWGTGSYEQYF

j_call: TRBJ2-4
d_call: TRBD2
clone_size: many
v_call: TRBV5-1
cdr3_nt: TGCGCCAGCAGCATACTGGGCGGGGGGGGAAACATTCAGTACTTC
cdr3_aa: CASSILGGGGNIQYF

j_call: TRBJ2-7
d_call: TRBD2
clone_size: medium-sized
v_call: TRBV12-3/TRBV12-4
cdr3_nt: TGTGCCAGCAGTTTAGCTAGCGGGAGAAGCAACGAGCAGTACTTC
cdr3_aa: CASSLASGRSNEQYF

j_call: TRBJ1-1
d_call: -
clone_size: few
v_call: TRBV15
cdr3_nt: TGTGCCACCAGCAGAGACAAGTCCGGGGGGACTGAAGCTTTCTTT
cdr3_aa: CATSRDKSGGTEAFF

j_call: TRBJ2-1
d_call: TRBD1
clone_size: -
v_call: TRBV7-6
cdr3_nt: TGTGCCAGCAGCGCCGGGACAGGGGGCTCTGAGCAGTTCTTC
cdr3_aa: CASSAGTGGSEQFF

j_call: TRBJ2-7
d_call: TRBD1
clone_size: few
v_call: TRBV18
cdr3_nt: TGTGCCAGCTCACCACTTGCCGACAGGGCTGCTACCTACGAGCAGTACTTC
cdr3_aa: CASSPLADRAATYEQYF

j_call: TRBJ2-6
d_call: -
clone_size: -
v_call: TRBV25-1
cdr3_nt: -
cdr3_aa: CASSQRTGGKGLHLRF

j_call: TRBJ2-5
d_call: -
clone_size: -
v_call: TRBV4-2
cdr3_nt: TGTGCCAGCAGCCAAGAAGGGGGGAGGGGGGAGACCCAGTACTTC
cdr3_aa: CASSQEGGRGETQYF

j_call: TRBJ1-2
d_call: TRBD1
clone_size: many
v_call: TRBV2
cdr3_nt: TGTGCCAGCAGTACGCAAGGGACAGGAGCCTATGGCTACACCTTC
cdr3_aa: CASSTQGTGAYGYTF

j_call: TRBJ2-1
d_call: TRBD2
clone_size: -
v_call: TRBV6-1
cdr3_nt: TGTGCCAGCAGAAACTTAGCGGGAGGCTACAATGAGCAGTTCTTC
cdr3_aa: CASRNLAGGYNEQFF

j_call: TRBJ2-2
d_call: -
clone_size: many
v_call: TRBV6-1
cdr3_nt: TGTGCCAGCCACGATGGACTGGGGTACCGAGCGAACACCGGGGAGCTGTTTTTT
cdr3_aa: CASHDGLGYRANTGELFF

j_call: TRBJ1-2
d_call: -
clone_size: many
v_call: TRBV7-9
cdr3_nt: TGTGCCAGCAGCCTCACCTTTTCCAGGAACTATGGCTACACCTTC
cdr3_aa: CASSLTFSRNYGYTF

j_call: TRBJ2-1
d_call: -
clone_size: many
v_call: TRBV28
cdr3_nt: TGTGCCAGCAGTTTCCGGGGGCCCTGGGATGAGCAGTTCTTC
cdr3_aa: CASSFRGPWDEQFF

j_call: TRBJ2-7
d_call: TRBD2
clone_size: few
v_call: TRBV4-1
cdr3_nt: TGCGCCAGCAGCCAAGGACTAGCGGGGGATGAGCAGTACTTC
cdr3_aa: CASSQGLAGDEQYF

j_call: TRBJ2-1
d_call: TRBD2
clone_size: many
v_call: TRBV5-4
cdr3_nt: TGTGCCAGCAGCTTAGCGGGAGGCCACAATGAGCAGTTCTTC
cdr3_aa: CASSLAGGHNEQFF

j_call: TRBJ2-1
d_call: -
clone_size: -
v_call: TRBV12-3/TRBV12-4
cdr3_nt: TGTGCCAGTAGTAAAAGGTCCTACGAGCAGTTCTTC
cdr3_aa: CASSKRSYEQFF

j_call: TRBJ2-5
d_call: TRBD1
clone_size: many
v_call: TRBV10-3
cdr3_nt: TGTGCCATCATATTTGGACAGGGGTCTCAAGAGACCCAGTACTTC
cdr3_aa: CAIIFGQGSQETQYF

j_call: TRBJ2-1
d_call: -
clone_size: medium-sized
v_call: TRBV7-2
cdr3_nt: TGTGCCAGCAGCTTCCGGGGCGGCTCCTACAATGAGCAGTTCTTC
cdr3_aa: CASSFRGGSYNEQFF

j_call: TRBJ2-1
d_call: TRBD1
clone_size: medium-sized
v_call: TRBV7-8
cdr3_nt: TGTGCCAGCAGCTTAGATTTTGGGGGGGACAGGGTCAATGAGCAGTTCTTC
cdr3_aa: CASSLDFGGDRVNEQFF

j_call: TRBJ2-5
d_call: -
clone_size: -
v_call: TRBV6-1
cdr3_nt: TGTGCCAGCAGTGACGGGATCATTTTGGGCCAGTACTTC
cdr3_aa: CASSDGIILGQYF